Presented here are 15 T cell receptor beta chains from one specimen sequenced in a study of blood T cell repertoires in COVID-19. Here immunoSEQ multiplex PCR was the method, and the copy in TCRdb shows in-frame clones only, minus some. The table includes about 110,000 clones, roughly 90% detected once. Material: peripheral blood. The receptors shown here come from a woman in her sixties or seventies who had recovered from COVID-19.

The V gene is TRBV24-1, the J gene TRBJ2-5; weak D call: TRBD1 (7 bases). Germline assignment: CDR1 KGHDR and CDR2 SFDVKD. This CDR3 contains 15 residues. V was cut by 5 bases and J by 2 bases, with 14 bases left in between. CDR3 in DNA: TGTGCCACCAGTGCACGCAGGGGGACTCAAGAGACCCAGTACTTC. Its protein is CATSARRGTQETQYF.

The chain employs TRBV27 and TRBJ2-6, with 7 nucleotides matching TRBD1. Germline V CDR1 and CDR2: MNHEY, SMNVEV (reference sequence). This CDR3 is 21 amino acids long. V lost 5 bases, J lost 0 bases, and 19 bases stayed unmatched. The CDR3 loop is CASSKSRDSWAPVSGANVLTF. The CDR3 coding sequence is TGTGCCAGCAGTAAAAGTCGGGACAGCTGGGCCCCGGTCTCTGGGGCCAACGTCCTGACTTTC.

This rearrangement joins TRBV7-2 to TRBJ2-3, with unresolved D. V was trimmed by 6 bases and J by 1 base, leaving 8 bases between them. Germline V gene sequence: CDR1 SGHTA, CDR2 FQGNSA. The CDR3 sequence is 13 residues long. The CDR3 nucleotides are TGTGCCAGCAGTCCCGAGCGCACAGATACGCAGTATTTT. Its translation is CASSPERTDTQYF.

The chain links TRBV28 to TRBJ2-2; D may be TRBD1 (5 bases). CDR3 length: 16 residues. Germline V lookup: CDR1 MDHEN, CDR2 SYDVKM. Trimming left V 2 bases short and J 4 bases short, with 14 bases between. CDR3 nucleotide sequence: TGTGCCAGCAGTTTAGCCCAGGGTTGGCTCACCGGGGAGCTGTTTTTT. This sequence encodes CASSLAQGWLTGELFF.

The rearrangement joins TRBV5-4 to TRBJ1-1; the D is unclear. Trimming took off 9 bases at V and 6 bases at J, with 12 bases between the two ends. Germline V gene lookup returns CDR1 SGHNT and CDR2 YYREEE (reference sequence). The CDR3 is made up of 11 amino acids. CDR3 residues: CATFSRAEAFF. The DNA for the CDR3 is TGTGCCACCTTCTCGAGGGCTGAAGCTTTCTTT. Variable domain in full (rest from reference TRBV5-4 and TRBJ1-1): ETGVTQSPTHLIKTRGQQVTLRCSSQSGHNTVSWYQQALGQGPQFIFQYYREEENGRGNFPPRFSGLQFPNYSSELNVNALELDDSALYLCATFSRAEAFFGQGTRLTVV.

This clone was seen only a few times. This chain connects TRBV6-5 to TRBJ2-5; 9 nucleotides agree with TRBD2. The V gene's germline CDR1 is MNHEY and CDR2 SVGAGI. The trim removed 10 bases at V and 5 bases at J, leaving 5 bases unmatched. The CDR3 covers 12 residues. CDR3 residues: CATGTSYETQYF. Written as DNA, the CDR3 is TGTGCCACCGGGACTAGCTACGAGACCCAGTACTTC.

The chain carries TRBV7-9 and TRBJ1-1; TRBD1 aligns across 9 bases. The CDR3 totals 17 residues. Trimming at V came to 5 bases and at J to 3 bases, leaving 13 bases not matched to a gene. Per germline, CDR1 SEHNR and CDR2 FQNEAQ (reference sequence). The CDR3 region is CASSPGQGKGGYTEAFF. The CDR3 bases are TGTGCCAGCAGCCCGGGACAGGGTAAAGGGGGGTACACTGAAGCTTTCTTT.

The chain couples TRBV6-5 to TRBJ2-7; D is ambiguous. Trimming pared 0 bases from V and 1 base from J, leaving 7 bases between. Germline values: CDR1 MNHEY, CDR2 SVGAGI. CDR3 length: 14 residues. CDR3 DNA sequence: TGTGCCAGCAGTTACTCGAGGTCTTCCTACGAGCAGTACTTC. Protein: CASSYSRSSYEQYF.

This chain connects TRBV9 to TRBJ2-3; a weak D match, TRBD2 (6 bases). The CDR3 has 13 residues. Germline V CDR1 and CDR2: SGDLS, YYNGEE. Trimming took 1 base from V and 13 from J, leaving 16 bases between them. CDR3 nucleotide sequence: TGTGCCAGCAGCGTAACCACTAGCACCCAAGAGTATTTT. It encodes CASSVTTSTQEYF. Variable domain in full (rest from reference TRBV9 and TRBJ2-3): DSGVTQTPKHLITATGQRVTLRCSPRSGDLSVYWYQQSLDQGLQFLIQYYNGEERAKGNILERFSAQQFPDLHSELNLSSLELGDSALYFCASSVTTSTQEYFGPGTRLTVL.

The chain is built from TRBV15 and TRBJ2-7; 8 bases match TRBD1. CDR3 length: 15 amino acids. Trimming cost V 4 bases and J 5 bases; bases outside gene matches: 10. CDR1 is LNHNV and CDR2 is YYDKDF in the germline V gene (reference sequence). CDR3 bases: TGTGCCACCAGCATAGGGCGGACAGGGAGTCACGAGCAGTACTTC. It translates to CATSIGRTGSHEQYF. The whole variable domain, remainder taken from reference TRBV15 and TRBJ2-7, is DAMVIQNPRYQVTQFGKPVTLSCSQTLNHNVMYWYQQKSSQAPKLLFHYYDKDFNNEADTPDNFQSRRPNTSFCFLDIRSPGLGDTAMYLCATSIGRTGSHEQYFGPGTRLTVT.

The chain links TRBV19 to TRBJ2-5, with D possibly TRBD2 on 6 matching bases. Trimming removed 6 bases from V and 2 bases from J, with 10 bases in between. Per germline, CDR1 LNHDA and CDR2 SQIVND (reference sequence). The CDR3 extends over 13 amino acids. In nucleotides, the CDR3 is TGTGCCAGTAGCTGGGACTTACAAGAGACCCAGTACTTC. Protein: CASSWDLQETQYF.

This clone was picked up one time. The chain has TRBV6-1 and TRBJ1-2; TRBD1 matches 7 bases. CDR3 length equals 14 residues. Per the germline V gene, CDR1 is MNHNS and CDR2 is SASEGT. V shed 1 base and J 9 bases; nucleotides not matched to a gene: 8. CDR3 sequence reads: CASSEGTGRRSYTF. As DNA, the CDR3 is TGTGCCAGCAGTGAAGGGACAGGTAGGAGGAGCTACACCTTC.

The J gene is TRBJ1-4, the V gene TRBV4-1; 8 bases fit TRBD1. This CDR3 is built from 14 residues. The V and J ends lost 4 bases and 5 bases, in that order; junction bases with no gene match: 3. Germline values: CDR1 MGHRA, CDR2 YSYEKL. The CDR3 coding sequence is TGCGCCAGCAGCCCCGACAGGGGAAATGAAAAACTGTTTTTT. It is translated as CASSPDRGNEKLFF.

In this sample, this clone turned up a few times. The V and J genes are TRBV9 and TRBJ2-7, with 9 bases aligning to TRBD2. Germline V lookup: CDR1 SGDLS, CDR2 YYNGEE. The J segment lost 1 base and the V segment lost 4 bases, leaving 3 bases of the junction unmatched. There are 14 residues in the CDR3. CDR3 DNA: TGTGCCAGCAGCAGGACTAGCGTATCCTACGAGCAGTACTTC. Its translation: CASSRTSVSYEQYF.

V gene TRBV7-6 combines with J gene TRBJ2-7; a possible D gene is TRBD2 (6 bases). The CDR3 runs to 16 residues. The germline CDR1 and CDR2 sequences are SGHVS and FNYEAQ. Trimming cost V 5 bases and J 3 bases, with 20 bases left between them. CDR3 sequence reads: CASSLYSTRTNYEQYF. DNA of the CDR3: TGTGCCAGCAGCCTTTATTCTACAAGGACTAACTACGAGCAGTACTTC.